The T cell receptor beta chain under discussion was sequenced for a study of PD-1 blockade in classical Hodgkin lymphoma. Notes on the study in general: No one has yet defined what causes the repertoire differences, which may be disease activity or prior therapy. It was reported that newly diagnosed patients had less baseline TCR diversity than healthy donors.

About this clone itself: Its antigen remains unknown.

This sample's time point: newly diagnosed, previously untreated cHL patient sample. Thawed PBMCs underwent magnetic negative selection to obtain purified CD8+ T cells. Investigators turned to newly diagnosed, untreated classical Hodgkin lymphoma PBMCs for comparison. The CDR3 runs 15 residues. Trimming took 2 bases from V and 1 from J, leaving 11 bases between them. The germline CDR1 and CDR2 sequences are MGHDK and SYGVNS. Using immunoSEQ multiplex PCR, the repertoire was profiled, and TCRdb retains in-frame clones only, with some absent. The sample consists of around 10,000 clones, more than 75% of them appearing once.

The specimen sequenced was CD8+ T cells from blood. The receptor was isolated from a human donor with classical Hodgkin lymphoma. The chain uses TRBV25-1 and TRBJ1-1; TRBD1 is a possible D gene (5 bases). DNA of the CDR3: TGTGCCAGCAGTGAACATGGGGGGACGAACACTGAAGCTTTCTTT. It translates to CASSEHGGTNTEAFF.